The 27 T cell receptor beta chains presented below share a single source sample, sequenced in a study of T-cell memory formation after mild COVID-19. TCRdb itself ran the 5' RACE reads through MiXCR, one entry per CDR3 protein. The table lists approximately 46,000 distinct CDR3 sequences, around 10% of them singletons. Sequenced sample: PBMCs or a T cell subset sorted from them (not recorded which). These receptors all stem from a young man who had mild COVID-19 (a few samples of this study predate the infection). Cell type and time point are not known.

This clonotype was seen more than once but under ten times. This chain connects TRBV10-3 to TRBJ2-6, with a weak D call TRBD1 (6 bases). Trimming cost V 5 bases and J 1 base, with 12 bases left between them. Germline V gives CDR1 ENHRY, CDR2 SYGVKD. This CDR3 region has 16 residues. CDR3 DNA sequence: TGTGCCATCAGTCGTGTCCAGGGGTCTGGGGCCAACGTCCTGACTTTC. The encoded protein is CAISRVQGSGANVLTF.

The V gene is TRBV4-3, the J gene TRBJ1-2; no clear D. The CDR3 sequence is 15 residues long. Trimming shortened V by 0 bases and J by 2 bases, and 10 bases separated the two germline ends. Germline lookup yields CDR1 LGHNA and CDR2 YSLEER. This CDR3 is CASSQDLWQNYGYTF. In DNA form, the CDR3 reads TGCGCCAGCAGCCAAGATTTATGGCAGAACTATGGCTACACCTTC.

This clonotype was counted at least ten times. The V call is TRBV20-1, the J call TRBJ1-1, with D possibly TRBD1 on 5 matching bases. The germline V gene encodes CDR1 DFQATT and CDR2 SNEGSKA (reference sequence). The CDR3 covers 12 residues. V lost 4 bases and J 7 bases, leaving 13 bases between the germline ends. The CDR3 here is CSATGHPLEAFF. The CDR3 nucleotides read TGCAGTGCTACCGGACATCCTCTTGAAGCTTTCTTT.

This clonotype was seen a few times. Here the CDR3 reads CASSSSGGVRETQYF. In nucleotides, the CDR3 is TGTGCCAGCAGCTCCTCGGGGGGGGTACGAGAGACCCAGTACTTC. The chain recombines TRBV5-5 with TRBJ2-5; 8 nucleotides align to TRBD2. CDR1 and CDR2 (germline): SGHKS, YYEKEE (reference sequence). The CDR3 runs 15 residues. V lost 3 bases and J lost 4; bases outside the gene matches: 8.

This clonotype was seen ten or more times. The chain couples TRBV18 to TRBJ1-6, with D uncertain. This CDR3 comprises 16 residues. Trimming left V 6 bases short and J 7 bases short, with 19 bases between. CDR1 and CDR2 from the germline V gene are KGHSH and LQKENI. DNA for the CDR3: TGTGCCAGCTCTGTCAGGATGGAGGCTTGGAATTCACCCCTCCACTTT. Translated: CASSVRMEAWNSPLHF.

Note on this clonotype: The germline gene is not matched at one end of the junction; a read error may be the cause. V is TRBV7-7 and J is TRBJ2-3, with 12 bases matching TRBD2. CDR1 and CDR2 from the germline V gene are SSHAT and FNYEAQ (reference sequence). The CDR3 sequence is 16 residues long. The chain's CDR3 is CASSLGLAGRTDTQYF. CDR3 coding DNA: TGTGCTAGCAGCTTAGGACTAGCGGGGCGCACAGATACGCAGTATTTT.

This clonotype was seen at least ten times. This chain links TRBV7-2 with TRBJ1-5, with a possible D match to TRBD1 (5 bases). Trimming pared 2 bases from V and 7 bases from J, leaving 9 bases between. Germline CDR1 is SGHTA and CDR2 is FQGNSA. The CDR3 totals 13 residues. Written as DNA, the CDR3 is TGTGCCAGCAGCTTACGGGGGGACCAGCCCCAGCATTTT. This encodes CASSLRGDQPQHF.

The chain combines TRBV10-1 with TRBJ2-5; D is ambiguous. The CDR3 runs 10 residues. Looked up from germline, CDR1 is WNHNN and CDR2 is SYGVQD (reference sequence). The V gene lost 5 bases and the J gene lost 2 bases, with 0 bases spanning the gap. CDR3 in DNA: TGCGCCAGCAGTCAAGAGACCCAGTACTTC. Translating gives CASSQETQYF.

The chain couples TRBV9 to TRBJ2-3; D not resolved. Germline V gives CDR1 SGDLS, CDR2 YYNGEE. V was clipped by 0 bases and J by 3 bases, with 17 bases between them. This CDR3 is built from 17 residues. The CDR3 spells CASSVGLAWVRTDTQYF. The CDR3 nucleotides read TGTGCCAGCAGCGTAGGGCTGGCCTGGGTTAGGACAGATACGCAGTATTTT.

This clonotype came up a few times. This chain uses TRBV5-1 with TRBJ2-2; either TRBD1 or TRBD2 may fit D (6 bases each). Per germline, CDR1 SGHRS and CDR2 YFSETQ. V was pared by 1 base and J by 3 bases, with 10 bases between. The CDR3 runs to 15 residues. CDR3 nucleotide sequence: TGCGCCAGCAGCTTGATCGGGGGCGACACCGGGGAGCTGTTTTTT. This sequence encodes CASSLIGGDTGELFF. The whole variable domain, filled in from reference TRBV5-1 and TRBJ2-2, reads KAGVTQTPRYLIKTRGQQVTLSCSPISGHRSVSWYQQTPGQGLQFLFEYFSETQRNKGNFPGRFSGRQFSNSRSEMNVSTLELGDSALYLCASSLIGGDTGELFFGEGSRLTVL.

The chain recombines TRBV11-1 with TRBJ1-1; D ambiguous. CDR3 length: 16 amino acids. The germline V and J ends were trimmed by 1 base and 2 bases, with 14 bases remaining between them. Per germline, CDR1 SGHAT and CDR2 FQDESV (reference sequence). For the CDR3, the DNA is TGTGCCAGCAGCTTAGGCCTTTGGACCGCCAACACTGAAGCTTTCTTT. Its translation is CASSLGLWTANTEAFF.

The chain links TRBV4-1 to TRBJ2-7; perhaps TRBD1 as D (6 bases). Germline V gives CDR1 MGHRA, CDR2 YSYEKL. The CDR3 is 14 residues long. V lost 2 bases and J 2 bases, leaving 10 bases between the germline ends. The CDR3 region has the DNA TGCGCCAGCAGCCAAAAGGCAGGGGCCTACGAGCAGTACGTC. Amino acids: CASSQKAGAYEQYV.

This sequence joins TRBV27 and TRBJ2-6; a possible D gene is TRBD1 (6 bases). The CDR3 sequence is 17 residues long. Trimming stripped 6 bases from V and 2 bases from J, with 17 bases between. Germline V gene data show CDR1 as MNHEY and CDR2 as SMNVEV (reference sequence). CDR3 nucleotide sequence: TGTGCCAGCAGCCTAGGATGGGGACAAACTGGGGCCAACGTCCTGACTTTC. Residues: CASSLGWGQTGANVLTF.

This clonotype turned up a few times. The chain recombines TRBV4-3 with TRBJ1-1, with a weak D call TRBD1 (6 bases). The CDR3 loop spans 18 amino acids. From germline, CDR1 is LGHNA and CDR2 YSLEER. V lost 3 bases to trimming and J lost 3 bases, with 23 bases between them. The CDR3 DNA follows: TGCGCCAGCAGCCACCCAAGGCGGGCAGGGGTGCGGGACACTGAAGCTTTCTTT. Translated, it gives CASSHPRRAGVRDTEAFF.

Ten or more counts support this clonotype. J is TRBJ2-6 and V is TRBV29-1; no clear D. The V gene lost 1 base and the J gene lost 4 bases, with 8 bases spanning the gap. The CDR3 consists of 14 residues. The germline gives CDR1 SQVTM, CDR2 ANQGSEA. CDR3 DNA sequence: TGCAGCGTTGAAGTCCAGAACGGGGCCAACGTCCTGACTTTC. The encoded protein is CSVEVQNGANVLTF. Using reference TRBV29-1 and TRBJ2-6 for the parts outside the CDR3, the full variable domain is SAVISQKPSRDICQRGTSLTIQCQVDSQVTMMFWYRQQPGQSLTLIATANQGSEATYESGFVIDKFPISRPNLTFSTLTVSNMSPEDSSIYLCSVEVQNGANVLTFGAGSRLTVL.

This clonotype has a count of ten or more. CDR3 protein: CASSVEAGSFEQYV. The CDR3 DNA reads TGCGCCAGCAGTGTTGAGGCGGGGAGTTTCGAGCAGTACGTC. V is TRBV10-2 and J is TRBJ2-7, with D possibly matching TRBD2 (6 bases). The V gene's germline CDR1 is WSHSY and CDR2 SAAADI. CDR3 size: 14 residues. Trimming took 4 bases from V and 6 from J, leaving 16 bases between them.

This clonotype has a count of ten or more. The CDR3 here is CASSVVGGRGNEQFF. The CDR3 DNA follows: TGTGCCAGCAGCGTAGTGGGGGGCAGGGGCAATGAGCAGTTCTTC. The rearrangement links TRBV9 to TRBJ2-1; D possibly uses TRBD1 or TRBD2 (6 bases each). Germline V gene lookup returns CDR1 SGDLS and CDR2 YYNGEE. The CDR3 loop spans 15 amino acids. Trimming stripped 0 bases from V and 6 bases from J, with 13 bases between.

The rearrangement joins TRBV27 to TRBJ1-2, with a possible D match to TRBD1 (5 bases). There are 16 residues in the CDR3. Trimming cost V 7 bases and J 1 base, with 19 bases left between them. Germline CDR1 reads MNHEY; CDR2 reads SMNVEV (reference sequence). The CDR3 is CASTPSWGGGNYGYTF. As DNA, the CDR3 is TGTGCCAGCACCCCCTCTTGGGGGGGTGGTAACTATGGCTACACCTTC.

This clonotype has only a few counts. This CDR3 reads CASRKDLTDTQYF. The CDR3 coding sequence is TGTGCCAGCCGGAAAGACCTCACAGATACGCAGTATTTT. The chain is built from TRBV12-3 or TRBV12-4 and TRBJ2-3, with unresolved D. The CDR3 totals 13 residues. V was clipped by 8 bases and J by 2 bases, with 11 bases between them.

This rearrangement joins TRBV10-3 to TRBJ2-5; D is unclear. Looked up from germline, CDR1 is ENHRY and CDR2 is SYGVKD. The CDR3 length is 13 residues. Deletions cut 3 bases from V and 5 bases from J, with 10 bases between. CDR3 coding DNA: TGTGCCATCAGTGACACCCCCGGGGAGACCCAGTACTTC. The encoded protein is CAISDTPGETQYF.

The chain carries TRBV29-1 and TRBJ2-1, with 14 bases aligning to TRBD2. The CDR3 totals 16 residues. J gave up 1 base and V 7 bases, and 6 bases lay outside the gene matches. The germline CDR1 and CDR2 sequences are SQVTM and ANQGSEA. The CDR3 loop is CSAGTSGGHSYNEQFF. The CDR3 DNA reads as TGCAGCGCTGGGACTAGCGGGGGCCATTCCTACAATGAGCAGTTCTTC.

This chain connects TRBV20-1 to TRBJ1-1, with 7 bases fitting TRBD1. The germline CDR1 and CDR2 sequences are DFQATT and SNEGSKA (reference sequence). V shed 6 bases and J 2 bases; nucleotides not matched to a gene: 9. The CDR3 totals 14 residues. CDR3 sequence reads: CSASYRQGNTEAFF. The DNA for the CDR3 is TGCAGTGCCTCTTACAGACAGGGAAACACTGAAGCTTTCTTT.

This clonotype was counted many times. The chain has TRBV5-1 and TRBJ1-6; D is unclear. The CDR3 extends over 16 amino acids. Trimming removed 0 bases from V and 9 bases from J, with 16 bases in between. Germline CDR1 and CDR2: SGHRS and YFSETQ. The CDR3 DNA sequence: TGCGCCAGCAGCTTGGCCGTCGCAGGCGATGGTTCACCCCTCCACTTT. It encodes CASSLAVAGDGSPLHF.

This clonotype was detected ten times or more. The rearrangement links TRBV5-1 to TRBJ2-3; the match to TRBD2 covers 11 bases. The CDR3 extends over 15 amino acids. Germline V CDR1 and CDR2: SGHRS, YFSETQ. V lost 4 bases to trimming and J lost 5 bases; unmatched junction nucleotides: 6. DNA of the CDR3: TGCGCCAGCAGCCCGACTAGCGGGGTCATAGATACGCAGTATTTT. Its translation is CASSPTSGVIDTQYF.

This chain joins TRBV4-1 and TRBJ2-1; D is possibly TRBD2 (5 bases). The germline V and J ends were trimmed by 0 bases and 9 bases, with 15 bases remaining between them. Germline lookup yields CDR1 MGHRA and CDR2 YSYEKL. There are 15 residues in the CDR3. The CDR3 DNA reads as TGCGCCAGCAGCCAAGAGAGGGCCCTGGTGAGTGAGCAGTTCTTC. Its translation: CASSQERALVSEQFF.

This clonotype has a handful of counts. The chain uses TRBV6-5 and TRBJ1-6, with 8 nucleotides matching TRBD1. Per germline, CDR1 MNHEY and CDR2 SVGAGI. V trimming: 5 bases; J trimming: 2 bases; junction bases outside the gene matches: 8. The CDR3 runs 17 residues. This CDR3 reads CASSGQGAGAYNSPLHF. CDR3 in DNA: TGTGCCAGCAGTGGCCAGGGGGCGGGGGCCTATAATTCACCCCTCCACTTT.

This clonotype was seen repeatedly, ten times or more. CDR3 nucleotide sequence: TGTGCCACCATAGGACTAGCGCCCGGGGAGCTGTTTTTT. It is translated as CATIGLAPGELFF. V gene TRBV6-5 combines with J gene TRBJ2-2, with TRBD2 matching over 9 bases. Germline trimming cut 10 bases from V and 6 bases from J; bases unmatched to any gene: 6. The CDR3 has 13 residues. CDR1 and CDR2 (germline): MNHEY, SVGAGI.